The 26 T cell receptor beta chains in this list originate from one sample, sequenced in a study of T cell responses to AZD1222 COVID-19 vaccine. The method was immunoSEQ multiplex PCR; TCRdb's version includes in-frame clones alone and lacks a portion of them. The data show around 140,000 clones, roughly 88% seen once. This specimen was peripheral blood, taken on day 0 of AZD1222 vaccination. The receptors originated from an adult in good health.

A few counts support this clone. V gene TRBV5-4 combines with J gene TRBJ1-3; perhaps TRBD1 as D (5 bases). Germline CDR1 is SGHNT and CDR2 is YYREEE (reference sequence). V lost 4 bases, J lost 4 bases, and 15 bases lay in between. The CDR3 is 15 residues long. CDR3 bases: TGTGCCAGCAGCCCGGGCGGACACACCGGAAACACCATATATTTT. The encoded protein is CASSPGGHTGNTIYF.

The J gene is TRBJ2-3, the V gene TRBV15; TRBD2 aligns across 8 bases. Germline-derived CDR1 and CDR2 are LNHNV and YYDKDF (reference sequence). This CDR3 comprises 14 residues. The V segment lost 0 bases and the J segment 8 bases; nucleotides outside the gene matches: 4. The CDR3 sequence is CATSRDHGGATQYF. As DNA, the CDR3 is TGTGCCACCAGCAGAGATCACGGGGGGGCTACGCAGTATTTT.

The chain joins TRBV9 to TRBJ2-5; 7 bases align to TRBD2. J lost 5 bases, V lost 0 bases, and 7 bases had no gene match. Germline V gives CDR1 SGDLS, CDR2 YYNGEE. This CDR3 contains 15 residues. The CDR3 loop is CASSVAGGSGETQYF. The CDR3 coding sequence is TGTGCCAGCAGCGTAGCGGGCGGGAGCGGGGAGACCCAGTACTTC.

This clone appeared a few times. This chain uses TRBV11-2 with TRBJ1-3; D perhaps matches TRBD1 (6 bases). V was cut by 6 bases and J by 1 base, with 19 bases left in between. Germline V gene sequence: CDR1 SGHAT, CDR2 FQNNGV. This CDR3 is built from 17 residues. The CDR3 loop is CASRSLGATGSGNTIYF. The CDR3 coding sequence is TGTGCCAGCAGGTCCCTCGGGGCGACAGGTTCTGGAAACACCATATATTTT.

The chain carries TRBV7-9 and TRBJ1-1; no firm D call. Germline V lookup: CDR1 SEHNR, CDR2 FQNEAQ (reference sequence). The V end was cut by 5 bases, the J end by 1 base, with 11 bases between. There are 14 residues in the CDR3. The CDR3 region is CASSRPPANTEAFF. The CDR3 nucleotides read TGTGCCAGCAGCCGCCCCCCAGCGAACACTGAAGCTTTCTTT.

The chain is built from TRBV29-1 and TRBJ1-4; D gene uncertain. Germline V gene lookup returns CDR1 SQVTM and CDR2 ANQGSEA. The V and J ends lost 3 bases and 2 bases respectively, with 10 bases between them. The CDR3 is made up of 14 amino acids. CDR3 nucleotides: TGCAGCGTTGAGACTCCATTGACTAATGAAAAACTGTTTTTT. Translated, it gives CSVETPLTNEKLFF.

This sequence joins TRBV27 and TRBJ2-3; 10 bases agree with TRBD2. V lost 5 bases and J lost 3; bases outside the gene matches: 14. This CDR3 region has 18 residues. In germline, CDR1 is MNHEY, CDR2 SMNVEV (reference sequence). The CDR3 spells CASSRYGLAGAVTDTQYF. In nucleotides, the CDR3 is TGTGCCAGCAGTCGATACGGGCTAGCGGGAGCCGTAACAGATACGCAGTATTTT.

This rearrangement joins TRBV27 to TRBJ1-3; D ambiguous. The germline V gene has CDR1 MNHEY and CDR2 SMNVEV (reference sequence). The germline V and J ends were trimmed by 7 bases and 2 bases, with 9 bases remaining between them. The CDR3 is 13 amino acids. The CDR3 region has the DNA TGTGCCAGCATGCAGTCAACTGGAAACACCATATATTTT. Its protein product is CASMQSTGNTIYF.

The genes are TRBV5-1 and TRBJ1-2, with D perhaps TRBD1 (5 bases). V was shortened by 4 bases and J by 4 bases, with 11 bases between the two germline ends. Germline V gene lookup returns CDR1 SGHRS and CDR2 YFSETQ. CDR3 length equals 13 residues. The CDR3 region has the DNA TGCGCCAGCAGCCAAGGGGTGGGCTATGGCTACACCTTC. This translates into CASSQGVGYGYTF.

V and J are TRBV5-6 and TRBJ2-5; D not certain. V shed 0 bases and J shed 2 bases, with 8 bases lying between them. Germline CDR1 is SGHDT and CDR2 is YYEEEE. This CDR3 spans 14 amino acids. Here the CDR3 reads CASSLGRFQETQYF. CDR3 DNA sequence: TGTGCCAGCAGCTTGGGCAGGTTTCAAGAGACCCAGTACTTC. The variable domain in full, with the rest retrieved from reference TRBV5-6 and TRBJ2-5, is DAGVTQSPTHLIKTRGQQVTLRCSPKSGHDTVSWYQQALGQGPQFIFQYYEEEERQRGNFPDRFSGHQFPNYSSELNVNALLLGDSALYLCASSLGRFQETQYFGPGTRLLVL.

This clone turned up a few times. This chain links TRBV30 with TRBJ1-6, with D perhaps matching TRBD1 (5 bases). V was trimmed by 0 bases and J by 2 bases, leaving 11 bases between them. CDR1 and CDR2 (germline): GTSNPN, SVGIG (reference sequence). This CDR3 is 16 amino acids long. CDR3 amino acids: CAWSVHGAAYNSPLHF. The CDR3, as DNA: TGTGCCTGGAGTGTACACGGGGCGGCCTATAATTCACCCCTCCACTTT.

The genes are TRBV14 and TRBJ1-4; D ambiguous. CDR1 and CDR2 (germline): SGHDN, FVKESK. The CDR3 covers 16 residues. Trimming shortened V by 4 bases and J by 4 bases, and 16 bases separated the two germline ends. The CDR3 protein is CASSREEGSFNEKLFF. DNA for the CDR3: TGTGCCAGCAGCCGAGAGGAAGGAAGCTTTAATGAAAAACTGTTTTTT.

The V call is TRBV6-1, the J call TRBJ1-1, with D maybe TRBD1 (6 bases). This CDR3 contains 15 residues. V was pared by 3 bases and J by 4 bases, with 15 bases between. Germline CDR1 is MNHNS and CDR2 is SASEGT. The DNA of the CDR3 is TGTGCCAGCAGTGAGGGGGCGTGGATCTTCACTGAAGCTTTCTTT. This encodes CASSEGAWIFTEAFF.

CDR3 residues: CASSPGQPQPQHF. The CDR3 DNA reads as TGTGCCAGCAGCCCGGGACAGCCTCAGCCCCAGCATTTT. The genes are TRBV3-1 (or the pseudogene TRBV3-2) and TRBJ1-5; the match to TRBD1 covers 7 bases. Germline CDR1 reads LGHDT; CDR2 reads YNNKEL (reference sequence). Trimming took 4 bases from V and 6 from J; bases not matched to a gene: 3. The CDR3 loop spans 13 amino acids.

The chain carries TRBV3-1 (or the pseudogene TRBV3-2) and TRBJ2-7; D might be TRBD2 (6 bases). This CDR3 spans 11 amino acids. V was clipped by 6 bases and J by 3 bases, with 6 bases between them. Germline V gene data show CDR1 as LGHDT and CDR2 as YNNKEL (reference sequence). CDR3 region: CASREGYEQYF. CDR3 DNA: TGTGCCAGCAGGGAGGGCTACGAGCAGTACTTC.

Only one count was recorded for this clone. The chain has TRBV21-1 and TRBJ2-3; the D segment call TRBD1 is taken from the table without a DNA check. TRBV21-1 is a pseudogene. This CDR3 comprises 17 residues. The CDR3 reads CASRHTSPTGSTDTQYF. Written as DNA, the CDR3 is TGTGCCAGCCGGCACACTTCCCCGACAGGGAGCACAGATACGCAGTATTTT.

J is TRBJ1-1 and V is TRBV2; 7 nucleotides agree with TRBD1. The CDR3 is 12 residues long. Germline CDR1 SNHLY, CDR2 FYNNEI. Trimming took 7 bases from V and 8 from J; bases not matched to a gene: 7. The CDR3 spells CASNEDRPEAFF. The DNA for the CDR3 is TGTGCCAGCAACGAGGACAGGCCCGAAGCTTTCTTT.

The chain links TRBV27 to TRBJ2-7; 8 nucleotides match TRBD1. Germline CDR1 reads MNHEY; CDR2 reads SMNVEV (reference sequence). There are 13 residues in the CDR3. The V segment lost 8 bases and the J segment 3 bases; nucleotides outside the gene matches: 6. CDR3 in DNA: TGTGCCAGCGCGGGACAGGTGAACTACGAGCAGTACTTC. Amino acid sequence: CASAGQVNYEQYF.

This rearrangement joins TRBV10-1 to TRBJ1-1, with D uncertain. Between the trimmed V and J ends, which lost 6 bases and 0 bases, there was a span of 8 bases. Germline V lookup: CDR1 WNHNN, CDR2 SYGVQD (reference sequence). The CDR3 totals 13 residues. In nucleotides, the CDR3 is TGCGCCAGCAGACGGTCCATGAACACTGAAGCTTTCTTT. This encodes CASRRSMNTEAFF.

Concerning this clone: The same CDR3 can be traced to other DNA sequences in this sample. The rearrangement links TRBV5-1 to TRBJ2-5, with TRBD2 identical over 13 bases. V dropped 2 bases and J dropped 5; count of bases not matched to a gene: 9. The CDR3 sequence is 17 residues long. Germline V gene lookup returns CDR1 SGHRS and CDR2 YFSETQ. Here the CDR3 DNA reads TGCGCCAGCAGCTTTACTAGCGGGGGGGCATCTCAGGAGACCCAGTACTTC. As protein: CASSFTSGGASQETQYF.

The chain recombines TRBV18 with TRBJ2-2; 14 nucleotides match TRBD2. The CDR3 spans 17 residues. J gave up 6 bases and V 1 base, and 4 bases lay outside the gene matches. Germline lookup yields CDR1 KGHSH and CDR2 LQKENI. In nucleotides, the CDR3 is TGTGCCAGCTCACCACGGGGACTAGCGGGAGACGCCGGGGAGCTGTTTTTT. Translated: CASSPRGLAGDAGELFF.

This chain links TRBV5-6 with TRBJ1-1; a weak D match, TRBD1 (6 bases). CDR3 length equals 14 residues. Germline V gene data show CDR1 as SGHDT and CDR2 as YYEEEE. Trimming stripped 0 bases from V and 4 bases from J, with 10 bases between. The CDR3: CASSLEGGGTEAFF. The CDR3 DNA sequence: TGTGCCAGCAGCTTGGAGGGAGGGGGCACTGAAGCTTTCTTT.

This clone was found a few times. V usage is TRBV19 and J usage is TRBJ2-2; D tentatively reads TRBD1 or TRBD2 (5 bases each). V lost 5 bases and J 0 bases, leaving 16 bases between the germline ends. From germline, CDR1 is LNHDA and CDR2 SQIVND (reference sequence). The CDR3 is 17 residues long. The CDR3 DNA is TGTGCCAGTAGTCCCCGGGGACGGGGAGCGAACACCGGGGAGCTGTTTTTT. The encoded protein is CASSPRGRGANTGELFF.

V usage is TRBV15 and J usage is TRBJ2-1, with 10 bases lining up with TRBD1. The CDR3 totals 17 residues. The V gene's germline CDR1 is LNHNV and CDR2 YYDKDF (reference sequence). The ends lost 3 bases at V and 0 bases at J; junction bases unmatched: 5. CDR3 protein: CATSSFGTGASYNEQFF. In DNA, the CDR3 is TGTGCCACCAGCAGTTTCGGGACAGGGGCCTCCTACAATGAGCAGTTCTTC.

J is TRBJ2-1 and V is TRBV3-1 (or the pseudogene TRBV3-2); D gene uncertain. V was shortened by 0 bases and J by 10 bases, with 7 bases between the two germline ends. CDR1 and CDR2 from the germline V gene are LGHDT and YNNKEL (reference sequence). CDR3 size: 12 residues. CDR3 amino acids: CASSQESREQFF. In DNA form, the CDR3 reads TGTGCCAGCAGCCAAGAGAGCAGGGAGCAGTTCTTC.

This clone turned up a few times. The chain carries TRBV5-6 and TRBJ2-6; D gene unclear. This CDR3 comprises 16 residues. The germline V and J ends were trimmed by 0 bases and 0 bases, with 7 bases remaining between them. Per the germline V gene, CDR1 is SGHDT and CDR2 is YYEEEE. The CDR3 DNA is TGTGCCAGCAGCTTGGCCAAGCTCTCTGGGGCCAACGTCCTGACTTTC. As protein: CASSLAKLSGANVLTF.